The 10 T cell receptor beta chains in this list originate from one sample, sequenced in a study of T-cell memory formation after mild COVID-19. TCRdb reprocessed the 5' RACE reads with MiXCR, giving one entry per CDR3 protein. The data hold 450,000 or so distinct CDR3 sequences, with 20% observed a single time. Sequenced: PBMCs or a T cell subset sorted from them (not recorded which). The receptors shown here come from an adult woman who had mild COVID-19 (a few samples of this study predate the infection). Cell type and time point are not known.

V is TRBV19 and J is TRBJ1-3; 8 bases align to TRBD1. After removal of 6 bases from V and 2 bases from J, the junction contained 3 bases not matched to a gene. Germline CDR1 reads LNHDA; CDR2 reads SQIVND (reference sequence). CDR3 length: 14 residues. CDR3: CASRPDRAGNTIYF. Written as DNA, the CDR3 is TGTGCCAGTAGGCCGGACAGGGCTGGAAACACCATATATTTT.

The rearrangement joins TRBV7-2 to TRBJ2-7; D unclear. Trimming left V 4 bases short and J 4 bases short, with 20 bases between. The CDR3 has 16 amino acids. The germline V gene has CDR1 SGHTA and CDR2 FQGNSA. CDR3 sequence reads: CASSSAPVGIGYEQYF. In DNA, the CDR3 is TGTGCCAGCAGCTCAGCACCGGTAGGGATCGGGTACGAGCAGTACTTC.

As to this clonotype: The germline gene is not matched at one end of the junction; a read error may be the cause. The CDR3 DNA sequence: TGTGCCAGCAGCCTAGCCGGGGGAGCGAACTATGGCTACACCTTC. Its translation: CASSLAGGANYGYTF. The chain employs TRBV7-9 and TRBJ1-2; D may be TRBD1 (5 bases). The V gene's germline CDR1 is SEHNR and CDR2 FQNEAQ (reference sequence). The CDR3 contains 15 residues.

This clonotype was recorded at least ten times. The chain's CDR3 is CASSLISAGGQETQYF. CDR3 bases: TGTGCCAGCAGCTTAATCAGCGCGGGGGGCCAAGAGACCCAGTACTTC. This chain links TRBV7-9 with TRBJ2-5; 8 positions agree with TRBD2. J gave up 1 base and V 2 bases, and 6 bases lay outside the gene matches. This CDR3 contains 16 residues. CDR1 and CDR2 from the germline V gene are SEHNR and FQNEAQ (reference sequence).

The rearrangement links TRBV11-2 to TRBJ1-1; D is unclear. Germline V gives CDR1 SGHAT, CDR2 FQNNGV. The CDR3 covers 14 residues. The V end was cut by 5 bases, the J end by 4 bases, with 14 bases between. The CDR3 region is CASSTTSSSTEAFF. CDR3 DNA sequence: TGTGCCAGCAGCACTACAAGTTCGAGCACTGAAGCTTTCTTT.

The chain recombines TRBV6-2 or TRBV6-3 with TRBJ2-2, with TRBD2 identical over 12 bases. Germline V gene data show CDR1 as MNHEY and CDR2 as SVGEGT. The CDR3 is 14 amino acids. V shed 10 bases, J shed 4 bases, and the junction held 4 bases outside the gene matches. CDR3 sequence reads: CATRTSGATGELFF. As DNA, the CDR3 is TGTGCCACCAGGACTAGCGGGGCCACCGGGGAGCTGTTTTTT.

The rearrangement joins TRBV7-2 to TRBJ2-1; D call uncertain. The CDR3 runs to 15 residues. The germline CDR1 and CDR2 sequences are SGHTA and FQGNSA. V was clipped by 5 bases and J by 13 bases, with 24 bases between them. This chain's CDR3 is CASSHVGLGFMEQFF. CDR3 bases: TGTGCCAGCAGCCACGTTGGCTTGGGATTTATGGAACAGTTCTTC.

This clonotype was seen repeatedly, ten times or more. The chain combines TRBV3-1 with TRBJ1-4; D is ambiguous. Trimming pared 4 bases from V and 5 bases from J, leaving 2 bases between. The CDR3 has 11 residues. CDR1 and CDR2 from the germline V gene are LGHDT and YNNKEL (reference sequence). CDR3 coding DNA: TGTGCCAGCAGCCGAAATGAAAAACTGTTTTTT. This codes for CASSRNEKLFF.

The V call is TRBV5-1, the J call TRBJ2-3; D assignment may be TRBD1 or TRBD2 (6 bases each). The V end was cut by 4 bases, the J end by 2 bases, with 11 bases between. CDR1 SGHRS and CDR2 YFSETQ come from the germline V gene. This CDR3 region has 14 residues. CDR3 DNA sequence: TGCGCCAGCAGCATAGGGGGACTCACAGATACGCAGTATTTT. It specifies CASSIGGLTDTQYF.

This clonotype was found a few times. V gene TRBV5-1 combines with J gene TRBJ2-1, with TRBD2 matching 9 bases. The CDR3 contains 17 residues. Germline assignment: CDR1 SGHRS and CDR2 YFSETQ. The J segment lost 3 bases and the V segment lost 4 bases, leaving 11 bases of the junction unmatched. The CDR3 nucleotides are TGCGCCAGCAGCAGCATCCTAGCGGGAAGCTTCTACAATGAGCAGTTCTTC. It translates to CASSSILAGSFYNEQFF.